This T cell receptor beta chain stems from a study of glioma-infiltrating T cells after dendritic cell vaccination listed by TCRdb under 2016. Background on the whole study: The cohort included around 15 glioblastoma patients drawn from Phase I and II dendritic cell vaccination trials, of whom 9 were newly diagnosed and 6 had recurrent disease. Survival after dendritic cell vaccination was correlated with TCR sequencing metrics such as TIL content and the overlap between tumor and blood repertoires. In glioblastoma patients vaccinated with dendritic cells, deep sequencing of TCR beta CDR3 regions served to measure tumor-infiltrating lymphocyte content and to compare repertoires between tumor and blood. Patients received three intradermal dendritic cell vaccine injections at biweekly intervals in the arm below the axilla. Between the early 2000s and the early 2010s, patients were given autologous tumor lysate-pulsed dendritic cell vaccination. The vaccine was prepared from monocyte-derived dendritic cells that were cultured for seven to eight days with IL-4 and GM-CSF and then pulsed overnight with autologous tumor lysate. What the research found in general, with its limitations: No direct relationship between TCR clonality and survival was found, suggesting a diverse polyclonal response may matter. The cohort was small and heterogeneous, and full blood and tumor sets were available for few patients, with initial-recurrent tumor pairs available for even fewer patients. After dendritic cell vaccination, a higher estimated pretreatment TIL content predicted longer time to progression and overall survival. The response model built on TCR overlap across three groups was characterized as speculative, with prospective validation still needed.

There are 17 amino acids in the CDR3, from cysteine to phenylalanine inclusive. Only the CDR3 region is kept as DNA, spanning 51 bases read in frame from base 1. The germline V and J ends show losses of 1 base and 0 bases respectively, and no gene match explains 4 bases of the junction. CDR1 and CDR2 are read off the germline V gene as SGHNT and YENEEA. Selection of patients required sufficient residual fresh-frozen tumor tissue and over two years of available survival data. An isocitrate dehydrogenase mutation was not carried by any of the glioblastoma patients, although molecular status was otherwise variable. PBMC were collected before vaccination, two weeks after the third vaccination, and at tumor progression if tumor progression occurred. The Qiagen DNeasy Blood extraction Kit was used to extract genomic DNA. As for this clone: It lacks a known antigen. No much larger clone is present one base from it, and per-base qualities are unavailable.

The immunoSEQ assay amplified TCRB CDR3 regions from roughly 2 micrograms of genomic DNA, or from all available DNA when less than that amount was available. The multiplex PCR relied on 60 forward primers for TCR V beta segments and 13 reverse primers for J beta segments. To estimate the number of reads per starting template, synthetic control templates were added to each sample at limiting dilution. The Illumina HiSeq System generated sequencing reads of 87 bp. For the original study's pipeline: PCR and sequencing errors were removed by merging closely related sequences with a nearest neighbor algorithm. TCR overlap was measured as the percentage of unique tumor TCR beta sequences that were also present in the peripheral blood of the same patient. This immuneACCESS table, as held by TCRdb, lists in-frame sequences with V and J called but not all clones. Of the missing ones, under half trace to an unresolved V gene in checked studies; the others have no known cause. V, J and clone size are those of that table, while D and trimming were read from the DNA. Across this sample there are roughly 100,000 clones, with 80% to 90% seen only once. Clones ranked in the top ten supply roughly 12% of the sample.

The source is a human donor with glioblastoma. The chain is assembled from TRBV11-3 and TRBJ2-4, with 9 middle bases fitting TRBD2. Sequences were derived from blood, sampled before dendritic cell vaccination. The CDR3 protein is CASSLASGTLAKNIQYF. In nucleotide form, the sequence is TGTGCCAGCAGCTTAGCTAGCGGGACTCTAGCCAAAAACATTCAGTACTTC.